The entry below gives a single T cell receptor (beta chain) sequence along with its context. Generated by immunoSEQ multiplex PCR, the TCRdb table keeps only in-frame clones and is missing some. The sample lists roughly 180,000 clones; roughly 84% were seen once. The data were taken from a study of cytomegalovirus exposure and HLA in healthy donors. CDR3 length: 15 amino acids. CDR1 is LNHDA, CDR2 SQIVND, per germline (reference sequence). After removal of 5 bases from V and 4 bases from J, the junction contained 10 bases not matched to a gene. The receptor's source is a man aged 18 to 29 in good health and CMV-seropositive. The chain is built from TRBV19 and TRBJ1-1; 7 nucleotides agree with TRBD1. The sample comprised PBMCs. CDR3 nucleotides: TGTGCCAGTAGTGCCTGGGAGGCAGGGGGCACTGAAGCTTTCTTT. Protein: CASSAWEAGGTEAFF.